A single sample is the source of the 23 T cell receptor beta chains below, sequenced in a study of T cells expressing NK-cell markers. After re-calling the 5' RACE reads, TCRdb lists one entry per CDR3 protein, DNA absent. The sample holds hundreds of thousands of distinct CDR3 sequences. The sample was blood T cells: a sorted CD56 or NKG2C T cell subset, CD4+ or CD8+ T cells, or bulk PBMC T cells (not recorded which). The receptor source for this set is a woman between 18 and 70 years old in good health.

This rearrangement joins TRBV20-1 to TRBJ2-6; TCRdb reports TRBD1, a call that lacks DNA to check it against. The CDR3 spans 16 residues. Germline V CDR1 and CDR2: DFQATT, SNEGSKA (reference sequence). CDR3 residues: CSASDRVFSGANVLTF.

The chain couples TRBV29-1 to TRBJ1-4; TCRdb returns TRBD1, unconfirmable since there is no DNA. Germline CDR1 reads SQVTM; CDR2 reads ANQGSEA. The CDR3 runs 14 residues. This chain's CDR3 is CSALRDRADEKLFF.

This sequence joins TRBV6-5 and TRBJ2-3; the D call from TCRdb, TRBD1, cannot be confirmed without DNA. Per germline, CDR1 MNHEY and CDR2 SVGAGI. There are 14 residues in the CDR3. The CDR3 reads CASSYLSGEDTQYF.

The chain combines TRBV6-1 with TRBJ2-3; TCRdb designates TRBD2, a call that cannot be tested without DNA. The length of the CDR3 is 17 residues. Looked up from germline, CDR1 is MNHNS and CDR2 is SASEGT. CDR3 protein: CASSPWTSGEHTDTQYF.

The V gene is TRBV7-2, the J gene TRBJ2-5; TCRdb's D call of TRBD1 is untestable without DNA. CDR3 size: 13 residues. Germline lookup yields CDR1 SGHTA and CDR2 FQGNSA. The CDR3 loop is CASTPQTGETQYF.

This chain's CDR3 is CASSLMVTEAFF. The chain has TRBV28 and TRBJ1-1. Germline lookup yields CDR1 MDHEN and CDR2 SYDVKM. The CDR3 runs 12 residues.

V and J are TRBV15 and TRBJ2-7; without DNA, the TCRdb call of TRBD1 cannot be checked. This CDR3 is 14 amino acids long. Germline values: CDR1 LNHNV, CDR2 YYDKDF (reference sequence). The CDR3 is CATRPGQGGYEQYF. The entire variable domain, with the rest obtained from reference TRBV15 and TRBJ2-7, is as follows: DAMVIQNPRYQVTQFGKPVTLSCSQTLNHNVMYWYQQKSSQAPKLLFHYYDKDFNNEADTPDNFQSRRPNTSFCFLDIRSPGLGDTAMYLCATRPGQGGYEQYFGPGTRLTVT.

The CDR3 loop is CASSSAPVGSPLHF. The J gene is TRBJ1-6, the V gene TRBV3-1; without DNA, the TCRdb call of TRBD1 cannot be checked. This CDR3 region has 14 residues. Germline values: CDR1 LGHDT, CDR2 YNNKEL (reference sequence).

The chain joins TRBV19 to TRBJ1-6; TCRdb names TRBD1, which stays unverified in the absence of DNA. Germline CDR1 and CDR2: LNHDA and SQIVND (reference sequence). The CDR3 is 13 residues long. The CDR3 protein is CASGDSNNSPLHF.

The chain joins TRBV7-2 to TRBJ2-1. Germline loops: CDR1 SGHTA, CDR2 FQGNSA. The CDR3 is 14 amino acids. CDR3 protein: CASSLEQPYNEQFF.

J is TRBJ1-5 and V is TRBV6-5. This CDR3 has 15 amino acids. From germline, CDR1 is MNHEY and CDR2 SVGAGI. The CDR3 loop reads CASSYSGEANQPQHF.

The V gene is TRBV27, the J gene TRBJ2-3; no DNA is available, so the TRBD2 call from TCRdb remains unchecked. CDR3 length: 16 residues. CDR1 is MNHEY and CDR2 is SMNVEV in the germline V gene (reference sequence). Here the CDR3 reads CASRDQVAGGTDTQYF.

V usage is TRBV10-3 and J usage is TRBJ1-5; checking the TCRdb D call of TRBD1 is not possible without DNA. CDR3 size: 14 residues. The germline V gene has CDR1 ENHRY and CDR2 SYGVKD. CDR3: CAIKGAGGDQPQHF.

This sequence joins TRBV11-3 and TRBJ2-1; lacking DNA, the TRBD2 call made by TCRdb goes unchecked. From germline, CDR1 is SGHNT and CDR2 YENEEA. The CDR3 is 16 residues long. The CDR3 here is CASSLGGTSGTNEQFF.

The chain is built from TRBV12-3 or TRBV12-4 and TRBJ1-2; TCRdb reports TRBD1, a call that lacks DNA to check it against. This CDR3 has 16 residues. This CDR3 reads CASSSARQGANYGYTF.

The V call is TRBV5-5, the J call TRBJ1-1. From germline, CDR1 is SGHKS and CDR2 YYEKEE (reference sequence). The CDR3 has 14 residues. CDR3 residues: CASSLEWVNTEAFF.

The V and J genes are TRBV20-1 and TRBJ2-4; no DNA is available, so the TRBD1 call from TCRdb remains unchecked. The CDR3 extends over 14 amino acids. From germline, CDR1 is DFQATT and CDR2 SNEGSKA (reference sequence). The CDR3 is CSARPITDRVVQYF.

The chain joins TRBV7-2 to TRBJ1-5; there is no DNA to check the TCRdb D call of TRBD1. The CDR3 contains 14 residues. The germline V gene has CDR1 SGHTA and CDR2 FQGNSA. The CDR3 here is CASSLGQGWQPQHF.

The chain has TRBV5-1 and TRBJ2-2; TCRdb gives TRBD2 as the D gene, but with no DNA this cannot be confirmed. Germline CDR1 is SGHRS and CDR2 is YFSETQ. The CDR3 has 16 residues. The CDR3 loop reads CASSATGTTNTGELFF. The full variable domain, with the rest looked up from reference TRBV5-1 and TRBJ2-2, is KAGVTQTPRYLIKTRGQQVTLSCSPISGHRSVSWYQQTPGQGLQFLFEYFSETQRNKGNFPGRFSGRQFSNSRSEMNVSTLELGDSALYLCASSATGTTNTGELFFGEGSRLTVL.

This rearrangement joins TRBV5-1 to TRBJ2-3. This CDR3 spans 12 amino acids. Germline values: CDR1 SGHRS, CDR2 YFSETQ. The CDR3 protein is CASSSSWDTQYF.

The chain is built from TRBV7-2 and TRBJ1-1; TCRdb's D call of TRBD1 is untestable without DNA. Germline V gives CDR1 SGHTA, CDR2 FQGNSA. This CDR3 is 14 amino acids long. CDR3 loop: CASSSHPLLTEAFF.

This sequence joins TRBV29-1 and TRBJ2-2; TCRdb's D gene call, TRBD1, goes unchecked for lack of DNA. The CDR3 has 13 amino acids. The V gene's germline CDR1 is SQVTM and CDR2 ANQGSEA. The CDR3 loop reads CSAEGASTGELFF.

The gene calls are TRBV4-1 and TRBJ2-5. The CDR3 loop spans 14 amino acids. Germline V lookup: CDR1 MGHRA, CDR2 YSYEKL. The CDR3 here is CASSQVGYQETQYF.